Included here is one T cell receptor beta chain sequence, with context. The CDR3 contains 12 residues. The V gene lost 5 bases and the J gene lost 2 bases, with 5 bases spanning the gap. In germline, CDR1 is MNHEY, CDR2 SVGAGI. These data belong to a study of siplizumab effects on memory and regulatory T cells. The method was immunoSEQ multiplex PCR; TCRdb's version includes in-frame clones alone and lacks a portion of them. This table holds 90,000 to 95,000 clones, around 95% found once. Sequencing was carried out using naive CD4+ T cells sorted from blood. This chain joins TRBV6-5 and TRBJ2-3; D possibly corresponds to TRBD2 (5 bases). This clonotype originated in a human donor in good health. DNA for the CDR3: TGTGCCAGCAGTCGGGACACAGATACGCAGTATTTT. As protein: CASSRDTDTQYF.